The 7 T cell receptor beta chains reported below all come from one sample, sequenced in a study of T cell repertoires in cytomegalovirus infection (dated by TCRdb to about 2019). Their target antigens are unknown. According to the study, the label for this sample's treatment or condition signals: in vitro stimulation with specific CMV peptide epitopes to enrich CMV-specific T cells. Reads for this sample came from an Illumina HiSeq 1500. The public reads were reanalyzed by TCRdb: fastp trimming at Q25, MiXCR alignment, in-frame beta chains only. Identical CDR3 proteins give one entry, which carries the most common genes and DNA. For this sample the table gives about 140,000 distinct CDR3 sequences, of which more than 25% were detected only once. Roughly 47% of the sample rests with the top ten. The source material was CD8+ T cells from cultured PBMCs, sampled from culture after CMV antigen stimulation. All receptors derive from a human donor in good health (CMV status not recorded). Some clones in this sample may be carry-over from other donors' samples.

Notes on this clonotype: The junction departs from germline at one end; a sequencing error may be responsible. In nucleotides, the CDR3 is TGTGCCAGCAGCTTAGATCCTGTTAATTTT. Translation: CASSLDPVNF. The chain recombines TRBV11-2 with TRBJ2-3; D remains unclear. In germline, CDR1 is SGHAT, CDR2 FQNNGV. The CDR3 sequence is 10 residues long.

This sequence joins TRBV4-1 and TRBJ2-2; the D call may be TRBD1 or TRBD2 (5 bases each). The germline V gene has CDR1 MGHRA and CDR2 YSYEKL. Trimming removed 4 bases at V and 0 bases at J, with 15 bases between. The CDR3 covers 17 residues. Written as DNA, the CDR3 is TGCGCCAGCAGCCTACCCCAGGGCGGGCCGAACACCGGGGAGCTGTTTTTT. Its translation: CASSLPQGGPNTGELFF.

J is TRBJ1-3 and V is TRBV2, with D unresolved. The CDR3 has 14 residues. V shed 2 bases and J shed 0 bases, with 5 bases lying between them. The V gene's germline CDR1 is SNHLY and CDR2 FYNNEI. In DNA form, the CDR3 reads TGTGCCAGCAGTGAACGAATCTCTGGAAACACCATATATTTT. Its protein product is CASSERISGNTIYF. Full variable domain (remainder filled in from reference TRBV2 and TRBJ1-3): EPEVTQTPSHQVTQMGQEVILRCVPISNHLYFYWYRQILGQKVEFLVSFYNNEISEKSEIFDDQFSVERPDGSNFTLKIRSTKLEDSAMYFCASSERISGNTIYFGEGSWLTVV.

This clonotype came up a few times. The V and J genes are TRBV6-5 and TRBJ2-7, with D perhaps matching TRBD2 (6 bases). Germline CDR1 MNHEY, CDR2 SVGAGI. This CDR3 region has 14 residues. V lost 6 bases, J lost 3 bases, and 15 bases lay in between. The CDR3: CASSPKEGYYEQYF. DNA of the CDR3: TGTGCCAGCAGCCCGAAGGAGGGGTACTACGAGCAGTACTTC.

This clonotype was recorded once. The gene calls are TRBV4-1 and TRBJ2-2, with D unclear. The CDR3 spans 14 residues. Germline V lookup: CDR1 MGHRA, CDR2 YSYEKL. The V end lost 0 bases, the J end lost 7 bases, and 9 bases lay between the germline ends. Here the CDR3 reads CASSQDRAIGELFF. Here the CDR3 DNA reads TGCGCCAGCAGCCAAGATAGGGCTATCGGGGAGCTGTTTTTT.

Points on this clonotype: This clone may be a read error of a much larger clone one base away. The rearrangement uses TRBV20-1 and TRBJ2-7, with a weak D call TRBD2 (5 bases). Per germline, CDR1 DFQATT and CDR2 SNEGSKA (reference sequence). Trimming left V 2 bases short and J 0 bases short, with 11 bases between. The CDR3 spans 14 residues. The CDR3 is CSARKLGSSYEQYF. DNA of the CDR3: TGCAGTGCTAGAAAGCTGGGGAGCTCCTACGAGCAGTACTTC.

This clonotype has just a few counts. The chain carries TRBV4-1 and TRBJ2-3; 10 bases are a match to TRBD1. V lost 3 bases to trimming and J lost 2 bases; unmatched junction nucleotides: 11. The CDR3 totals 18 residues. Germline V lookup: CDR1 MGHRA, CDR2 YSYEKL. In nucleotides, the CDR3 is TGCGCCAGCAGCCATTTCCCTGCCGACAGGGGGCCCACAGATACGCAGTATTTT. It yields the protein CASSHFPADRGPTDTQYF.